Here is one T cell receptor (beta chain) with its context. This clonotype has a handful of counts. Its target antigen remains unknown. Per-base qualities were not stored, and no clone one base away is much larger. The data were taken from a study of vaccination and CD4 T cells after COVID-19 (dated by TCRdb to between 2020 and 2023). Regarding the study in general: Convalescent patients had a positive SARS-CoV-2 result on nasal swab PCR, and of these patients, nine had mild disease and one had severe disease. The spike-specific CD4+ TCR repertoire was compared before and after mRNA vaccination in about nine COVID-19 convalescent patients and a few infection-naive healthy vaccine recipients. In the convalescent cohort there were six males and four females, among whom were two Hispanic individuals, seven Caucasians, two Asians and one multiracial person. The time from the second vaccine dose to post-vaccine blood sampling had a median of roughly 70 days and ranged from roughly 13 to 241 days. Post-COVID blood samples from convalescent patients were collected a median of around 100 days after diagnosis, with a range of 35 to 161 days. Participants received two doses of either the Pfizer-BioNTech BNT162b2 vaccine (n=8) or the Moderna mRNA-1273 vaccine (n=2). Overlapping spike peptide pools from SARS-CoV-2 and from the common cold coronaviruses HCoV-NL63, HCoV-OC43 and HCoV-229E were used as culture stimuli. As controls, cultures received a CEFX viral epitope pool (the positive control), an HIV-1 Nef peptide pool (the negative control), or no peptide at all. What the study reported, not specific to this receptor: Of the vaccine-specific clones found in convalescent patients, nearly all (304 of 307) were mono-reactive for SARS-CoV-2 spike instead of being cross-reactive with common cold coronaviruses. Although the median number of SARS-CoV-2-reactive clonotypes went up from 20 to 25 after infection to 35 to 40 after vaccination, the increase was not significant. In convalescent patients, a median roughly 83% of post-vaccine SARS-CoV-2-reactive clones were detected only after vaccination, and vaccine-specific priming was suggested by this finding. The number of convalescent patients in the study was relatively small, and the study did not examine early timepoints following natural infection.

Interpreted using the paper, the treatment or condition label stands for: roughly ten-day PBMC culture with coronavirus spike peptide pools or control peptides (ViraFEST assay). The ViraFEST assay, used in the study, expanded antigen-specific T cells with peptide pools and then identified the expanded clonotypes through TCR sequencing. The positive SARS-CoV-2 PCR tests of the convalescent patients were dated from March to December 2020, before the Alpha, Beta and Delta variants emerged in the United States. PBMCs were cultured at roughly 1.8 million per well in IMDM supplemented with 5% human AB serum and 8 to 10 IU/ml IL-2, with 9.5 to 10 ug/ml peptide pools added. On days 3 and 7, half of the culture medium was replaced with fresh IL-2-containing medium. Once the cells had been in culture for 10 days, the EasySep CD4+ T cell isolation kit was used to isolate CD4+ T cells by negative selection. PBMCs were separated from whole blood using Ficoll-Paque Plus gradient centrifugation and then either used fresh or cryopreserved at -140C. Culture conditions were generally each tested in triplicate wells.

Library preparation used PCR. DNA from cultured CD4+ T cells was subjected to TCR sequencing with the Oncomine TCR Beta short-read assay at the Johns Hopkins FTIC core. The QIAamp micro DNA kit was used to extract genomic DNA from the cultured CD4+ T cells. Oncomine TCR Beta libraries from cultured CD4+ T cells were pooled using unique dual indexes and sequenced on an Illumina iSeq 100. From the authors' description of their analysis: Non-productive sequences were filtered out, and CDR3s that did not start with C, did not end with F or W, or were shorter than 7 amino acids were discarded. The MANAFEST web application was used to identify antigen-specific clonotypes by comparing peptide-stimulated wells against reference wells and other culture wells. For a clone to be called positive, the clone needed an FDR below 0.05, an odds ratio above 5, and a productive frequency above 0.1% in at least two of three replicate wells. A clonotype was classed as cross-reactive if the clonotype showed significant expansion both in SARS-CoV-2 spike wells and in at least one common cold coronavirus spike condition. Levenshtein distances (stringdist) and unrooted phylogenetic trees (ape) in R version 3.6.1 were used to assess CDR3 homology. The public reads were quality trimmed at Q25 with fastp and then assembled into clones with MiXCR by TCRdb, keeping productive beta chains. Each record represents a unique CDR3 protein, reported with the most common genes and DNA among its rows. These V and J calls originate from TCRdb's pipeline instead of the authors' own analysis. For this sample the table gives about 21,000 distinct CDR3 sequences, of which over 40% were detected only once. Roughly 4.5% of the sample rests with the top ten.

Material for sequencing was CD4+ T cells from blood, cultured in vitro. This clonotype originated in a human donor who had recovered from COVID-19.

The nucleotide sequence reads TGTGCCAGTAGTAGATCCGGGACAGGCTCTGGAAACACCATATATTTT. It specifies CASSRSGTGSGNTIYF. The sequence is built from TRBV19 and TRBJ1-3, and 8 junctional nucleotides match TRBD1. The CDR3 runs 16 residues from the cysteine to the phenylalanine. Of the read, only the CDR3 DNA is kept; its 48 bases are in frame from base 1. CDR1 is given as LNHDA and CDR2 as SQIVND, both from the germline V gene (reference sequence). V is cut back by 4 bases and J by 0 bases, with 5 bases in the junction unmatched.